This TCR beta chain was sequenced in a study of human T cells and chemical hapten exposure. Study summary: Patients, largely female, had alopecia areata, totalis or universalis.

In the original analysis: With a range of 23,224 to 690,600, the median per sample was around 96,000 TCRs. TCRdb analysed the RACE reads with MiXCR anew, one entry per CDR3 protein. The V and J calls reflect TCRdb's pipeline rather than the authors' work. Among 180,000 or so distinct CDR3 sequences, around 23% were seen once, and the ten largest hold roughly 2.5%. Time point described: patch test 3, about 24 weeks after DPC sensitization. Described treatment: therapeutic diphenylcyclopropenone sensitization with weekly scalp DPC. This clonotype was seen more than once but under ten times. What it binds is not known. In germline, CDR1 is MNHEY, CDR2 SVGEGT. The CDR3 is made up of 21 amino acids. V lost 2 bases to trimming and J lost 1 base; unmatched junction nucleotides: 20. Notes on the study in general: TCRs exceeding a frequency of 1 in 1000 stayed unchanged under DPC sensitization.

The starting material was whole blood, obtained in connection with sensitization to the hapten diphenylcyclopropenone (DPC). This receptor was identified in a woman between 40 and 55 years old with alopecia areata. Some clones in this sample may be carry-over from other donors' samples. J is TRBJ2-1 and V is TRBV6-2 or TRBV6-3; 7 positions match TRBD2. CDR3 sequence (DNA): TGTGCCAGCAGTTACCCCCCCCGGGGGAGGGAGTCTAGCGGTTCCTACAATGAGCAGTTCTTC. It yields the protein CASSYPPRGRESSGSYNEQFF.